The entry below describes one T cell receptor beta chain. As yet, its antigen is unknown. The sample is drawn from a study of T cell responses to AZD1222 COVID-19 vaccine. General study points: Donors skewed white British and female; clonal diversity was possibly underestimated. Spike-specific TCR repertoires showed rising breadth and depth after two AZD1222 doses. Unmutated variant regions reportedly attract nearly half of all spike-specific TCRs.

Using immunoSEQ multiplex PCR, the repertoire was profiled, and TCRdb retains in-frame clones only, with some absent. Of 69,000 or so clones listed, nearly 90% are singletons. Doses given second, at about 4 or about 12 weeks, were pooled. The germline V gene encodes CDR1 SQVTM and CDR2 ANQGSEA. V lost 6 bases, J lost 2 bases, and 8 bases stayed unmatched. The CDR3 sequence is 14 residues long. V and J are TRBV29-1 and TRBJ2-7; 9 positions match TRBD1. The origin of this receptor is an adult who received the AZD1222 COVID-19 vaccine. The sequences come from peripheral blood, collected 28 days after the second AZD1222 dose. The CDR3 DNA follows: TGCAGCGTCGAGACCGGGACAGGGACCTACGAGCAGTACTTC. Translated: CSVETGTGTYEQYF.